This section outlines one T cell receptor beta chain sequence together with its context. This specimen comes from a study of metastatic and nonmetastatic thyroid tumors. In the study overall: Both malignant and benign thyroid patients supplied peripheral blood and tumor or nodule tissue samples, across which the repertoires of these patients were then compared.

No treatment had been given to any patient before thyroid surgery. The CDR3 is 13 residues long. From germline, CDR1 is GTSNPN and CDR2 SVGIG (reference sequence). V gave up 2 bases and J gave up 3 bases, with 8 bases separating them. TCRdb used MiXCR to call clones anew from the PCR reads. The sample lists some 60,000 clones, 25% to 35% occurring once. Sequenced material: blood. This chain links TRBV30 with TRBJ1-3; no definite D call. This clonotype originated in a female donor with papillary thyroid cancer or a benign thyroid nodule (not recorded which). Some clones in this sample may be carry-over from other donors' samples. Here the CDR3 DNA reads TGTGCCTGGAGTATAGGGCTTGGAAACACCATATATTTT. Protein: CAWSIGLGNTIYF.